Listed here are 2 T cell receptor beta chains from one sample, sequenced in a study of cytomegalovirus exposure and HLA in healthy donors. The PCR used 60 Vbeta and 13 Jbeta primers. The repertoire was sequenced with immunoSEQ multiplex PCR; TCRdb's copy has only in-frame clones and lacks some. This table has around 150,000 clones, about 80% appearing once. Material for sequencing was PBMCs. The receptor set was obtained from a man between 45 and 60 years old in good health and CMV-seropositive.

The chain recombines TRBV5-1 with TRBJ1-1; D is perhaps TRBD1 (6 bases). CDR1 and CDR2 from the germline V gene are SGHRS and YFSETQ. The V gene lost 3 bases and the J gene lost 2 bases, with 17 bases spanning the gap. This CDR3 has 16 residues. CDR3 in amino acids: CASSYPEGGHNTEAFF. The DNA for the CDR3 is TGCGCCAGCAGCTACCCGGAGGGGGGGCATAACACTGAAGCTTTCTTT.

This chain joins TRBV6-5 and TRBJ2-1; D unresolved. CDR1 is MNHEY and CDR2 is SVGAGI in the germline V gene. V lost 2 bases to trimming and J lost 6 bases, with 5 bases between them. The CDR3 contains 12 residues. Written as DNA, the CDR3 is TGTGCCAGCAGTTACCTCGGCAATGAGCAGTTCTTC. Its translation is CASSYLGNEQFF.